The 27 T cell receptor beta chains given below trace back to one sample, sequenced in a study of blood T cell repertoires in COVID-19. Measured with immunoSEQ multiplex PCR; TCRdb has only the in-frame clones, and not every one. The profile covers about 360,000 clones, with over 70% appearing a single time and roughly 3% taken by the ten largest. The material sequenced was peripheral blood. These receptors were obtained from a man aged 30 to 45 with active or convalescent COVID-19.

To note about this clone: Other DNA sequences in this specimen translate into the identical CDR3. The genes are TRBV11-2 and TRBJ2-5, with 8 bases fitting TRBD1. The germline V gene encodes CDR1 SGHAT and CDR2 FQNNGV. The CDR3 contains 13 residues. After removal of 5 bases from V and 4 bases from J, the junction contained 3 bases not matched to a gene. As DNA, the CDR3 is TGTGCCAGCAGCCTCGGACAGGGAGAGACCCAGTACTTC. It yields the protein CASSLGQGETQYF.

The CDR3 sequence: CATRGGLAGVEEQFF. The CDR3 DNA is TGTGCCACCCGGGGGGGGCTAGCGGGAGTTGAGGAGCAGTTCTTC. The J gene is TRBJ2-1, the V gene TRBV28, with TRBD2 matching over 10 bases. The CDR3 is 15 amino acids. Germline V gene data show CDR1 as MDHEN and CDR2 as SYDVKM. The ends lost 10 bases at V and 10 bases at J; junction bases unmatched: 16.

This clone was seen a handful of times. The chain carries TRBV30 and TRBJ1-4; D uncertain. The CDR3 runs to 12 residues. The V end lost 0 bases, the J end lost 8 bases, and 7 bases lay between the germline ends. Looked up from germline, CDR1 is GTSNPN and CDR2 is SVGIG (reference sequence). The CDR3 here is CAWSVLKEKLFF. The CDR3 DNA reads TGTGCCTGGAGTGTACTAAAGGAAAAACTGTTTTTT.

This clone was observed a few times. This chain uses TRBV7-9 with TRBJ2-5, with a possible D match to TRBD1 (5 bases). There are 14 residues in the CDR3. Germline V gives CDR1 SEHNR, CDR2 FQNEAQ (reference sequence). V gave up 5 bases and J gave up 7 bases, with 17 bases separating them. CDR3: CASSPSGQGGTQYF. In nucleotides, the CDR3 is TGTGCCAGCAGCCCTAGTGGGCAGGGTGGGACCCAGTACTTC.

This clone was seen a handful of times. The chain combines TRBV9 with TRBJ1-5; D ambiguous. The germline V gene encodes CDR1 SGDLS and CDR2 YYNGEE. The CDR3 totals 16 residues. Trimming stripped 0 bases from V and 0 bases from J, with 10 bases between. Written as DNA, the CDR3 is TGTGCCAGCAGCGTAGGAGGCCCAAATAGCAATCAGCCCCAGCATTTT. Its protein is CASSVGGPNSNQPQHF.

J is TRBJ2-1 and V is TRBV6-5, with 7 bases fitting TRBD2. V lost 6 bases, J lost 2 bases, and 4 bases stayed unmatched. CDR1 MNHEY and CDR2 SVGAGI come from the germline V gene. This CDR3 spans 14 amino acids. The CDR3 sequence: CASRGSGTYNEQFF. DNA of the CDR3: TGTGCCAGCAGAGGAAGCGGGACCTACAATGAGCAGTTCTTC.

This clone was detected ten times or more. The chain couples TRBV4-1 to TRBJ2-3, with a possible D match to TRBD2 (6 bases). CDR1 is MGHRA and CDR2 is YSYEKL in the germline V gene. V shed 4 bases and J shed 2 bases, with 16 bases lying between them. The CDR3 spans 16 residues. This CDR3 reads CASSPYLAVTTDTQYF. For the CDR3, the DNA is TGCGCCAGCAGCCCCTATTTAGCGGTTACCACAGATACGCAGTATTTT.

The chain recombines TRBV15 with TRBJ2-2; TRBD1 is a possible D gene (6 bases). Per the germline V gene, CDR1 is LNHNV and CDR2 is YYDKDF (reference sequence). This CDR3 region has 17 residues. Between the trimmed V and J ends, which lost 1 base and 0 bases, there was a span of 12 bases. In DNA form, the CDR3 reads TGTGCCACCAGCAGAGGGTTGGGGACATCGAACACCGGGGAGCTGTTTTTT. Translating gives CATSRGLGTSNTGELFF. Full variable domain (remainder filled in from reference TRBV15 and TRBJ2-2): DAMVIQNPRYQVTQFGKPVTLSCSQTLNHNVMYWYQQKSSQAPKLLFHYYDKDFNNEADTPDNFQSRRPNTSFCFLDIRSPGLGDTAMYLCATSRGLGTSNTGELFFGEGSRLTVL.

V is TRBV27 and J is TRBJ2-1, with TRBD2 as a possible D gene (5 bases). V lost 2 bases to trimming and J lost 6 bases, with 11 bases between them. Germline V gene data show CDR1 as MNHEY and CDR2 as SMNVEV (reference sequence). The CDR3 is 14 amino acids. CDR3 in amino acids: CASSLEGTSNEQFF. The CDR3 nucleotides are TGTGCCAGCAGTTTAGAGGGTACCTCCAATGAGCAGTTCTTC.

The chain links TRBV30 to TRBJ1-2, with no clear D. V was clipped by 8 bases and J by 8 bases, with 18 bases between them. Germline V lookup: CDR1 GTSNPN, CDR2 SVGIG (reference sequence). The CDR3 length is 12 residues. The CDR3 region is CAIESGYGGYTF. In nucleotides, the CDR3 is TGTGCCATCGAGTCCGGGTATGGGGGCTACACCTTC.

The chain recombines TRBV6-5 with TRBJ1-1; D is uncertain. Looked up from germline, CDR1 is MNHEY and CDR2 is SVGAGI. The CDR3 loop spans 15 amino acids. Trimming pared 8 bases from V and 1 base from J, leaving 17 bases between. CDR3 residues: CASSVTTNRNTEAFF. The CDR3 DNA follows: TGTGCCAGCTCAGTTACAACCAACCGGAACACTGAAGCTTTCTTT.

The chain carries TRBV5-1 and TRBJ2-2; 8 bases match TRBD1. Looked up from germline, CDR1 is SGHRS and CDR2 is YFSETQ. J lost 5 bases, V lost 2 bases, and 8 bases had no gene match. The CDR3 loop spans 16 amino acids. For the CDR3, the DNA is TGCGCCAGCAGCTTAGGTCCAGGACAGGGAACCGGGGAGCTGTTTTTT. Encoded protein: CASSLGPGQGTGELFF.

The V and J genes are TRBV3-1 (or the pseudogene TRBV3-2) and TRBJ1-6; a weak D match, TRBD1 (6 bases). Trimming took 4 bases from V and 10 from J, leaving 14 bases between them. There are 14 residues in the CDR3. Germline assignment: CDR1 LGHDT and CDR2 YNNKEL (reference sequence). This CDR3 is CASSPRGRASPLHF. In DNA, the CDR3 is TGTGCCAGCAGCCCCAGGGGCCGCGCATCACCCCTCCACTTT.

The chain is built from TRBV21-1 and TRBJ2-7; whether TRBD2, the table's D call, matches the DNA was not checked. TRBV21-1 constitutes a pseudogene. The length of the CDR3 is 9 residues. The CDR3 coding sequence is TGTGCCAGCAGCAAAGGTAAGTACTTC. It translates to CASSKGKYF.

The chain couples TRBV5-4 to TRBJ2-1; weak D call: TRBD2 (6 bases). Deletions cut 3 bases from V and 6 bases from J, with 19 bases between. Germline values: CDR1 SGHNT, CDR2 YYREEE (reference sequence). This CDR3 is built from 16 residues. CDR3 coding DNA: TGTGCCAGCAGCTATCCGGAGGGGCCCGAACGCAATGAGCAGTTCTTC. It codes for CASSYPEGPERNEQFF.

This chain connects TRBV7-2 to TRBJ2-7, with D maybe TRBD2 (6 bases). CDR3 length: 14 residues. Germline-derived CDR1 and CDR2 are SGHTA and FQGNSA. Trimming cost V 2 bases and J 2 bases, with 10 bases left between them. In DNA, the CDR3 is TGTGCCAGCAGCTTAAATAGCGGTCCCTACGAGCAGTACTTC. Protein product: CASSLNSGPYEQYF.

This chain links TRBV2 with TRBJ2-1, with D perhaps TRBD1 (6 bases). This CDR3 has 12 residues. The germline V gene encodes CDR1 SNHLY and CDR2 FYNNEI. V was cut by 6 bases and J by 15 bases, with 18 bases left in between. The DNA for the CDR3 is TGTGCCAGCAGGCCCAACAGGGAATGGCGGTTCTTC. Protein sequence: CASRPNREWRFF. Looking up the rest from reference TRBV2 and TRBJ2-1 gives the full variable domain: EPEVTQTPSHQVTQMGQEVILRCVPISNHLYFYWYRQILGQKVEFLVSFYNNEISEKSEIFDDQFSVERPDGSNFTLKIRSTKLEDSAMYFCASRPNREWRFFGPGTRLTVL.

This chain joins TRBV6-1 and TRBJ2-7; D is undetermined. Per germline, CDR1 MNHNS and CDR2 SASEGT. Trimming removed 2 bases at V and 5 bases at J, with 10 bases between. This CDR3 has 13 amino acids. The CDR3 DNA is TGTGCCAGCAGTGAAAACAGACCCAACGAGCAGTACTTC. It is translated as CASSENRPNEQYF.

This clone was seen just once. The chain is built from TRBV30 and TRBJ1-2; 8 positions match TRBD1. The germline V gene has CDR1 GTSNPN and CDR2 SVGIG (reference sequence). With 7 bases clipped from V and 3 bases from J, the junction kept 10 bases outside the gene matches. CDR3 length equals 14 residues. The DNA for the CDR3 is TGTGCCTCAGACGACAGGGGACTGGACTATGGCTACACCTTC. It is translated as CASDDRGLDYGYTF.

The chain recombines TRBV5-5 with TRBJ1-2; perhaps TRBD1 as D (5 bases). Germline assignment: CDR1 SGHKS and CDR2 YYEKEE (reference sequence). Trimming cost V 7 bases and J 2 bases, with 15 bases left between them. The CDR3 loop spans 14 amino acids. CDR3 coding DNA: TGTGCCAGCGGCCCCTCTGGGGGGAACTATGGCTACACCTTC. Its protein product is CASGPSGGNYGYTF.

This clone was seen only once. The chain links TRBV9 to TRBJ2-3; TRBD2 matches at 10 bases. CDR1 is SGDLS and CDR2 is YYNGEE in the germline V gene. The CDR3 is 19 residues long. The ends lost 2 bases at V and 3 bases at J; junction bases unmatched: 15. The CDR3 is CASSVRTSGLGGRTDTQYF. The CDR3, as DNA: TGTGCCAGCAGCGTGAGGACTAGCGGCCTTGGGGGGCGGACAGATACGCAGTATTTT.

This clone was counted between two and nine times. This chain joins TRBV7-9 and TRBJ2-7; D unclear. CDR1 SEHNR and CDR2 FQNEAQ come from the germline V gene (reference sequence). The length of the CDR3 is 12 residues. V lost 3 bases, J lost 5 bases, and 8 bases lay in between. CDR3 sequence: CASSLRLDEQYF. In DNA, the CDR3 is TGTGCCAGCAGCTTGAGACTGGACGAGCAGTACTTC. Drawing the rest from reference TRBV7-9 and TRBJ2-7, the complete variable domain is DTGVSQNPRHKITKRGQNVTFRCDPISEHNRLYWYRQTLGQGPEFLTYFQNEAQLEKSRLLSDRFSAERPKGSFSTLEIQRTEQGDSAMYLCASSLRLDEQYFGPGTRLTVT.

The genes are TRBV5-5 and TRBJ1-5; unclear D gene. V was trimmed by 4 bases and J by 1 base, leaving 12 bases between them. CDR1 is SGHKS, CDR2 YYEKEE, per germline (reference sequence). This CDR3 is built from 15 residues. The CDR3 DNA sequence: TGTGCCAGCAGCCCCTCCCACTGGAGCAATCAGCCCCAGCATTTT. Its protein product is CASSPSHWSNQPQHF.

The chain combines TRBV15 with TRBJ2-1, with D tentatively TRBD2 (6 bases). This CDR3 contains 17 residues. V was clipped by 3 bases and J by 2 bases, with 17 bases between them. The germline gives CDR1 LNHNV, CDR2 YYDKDF (reference sequence). Here the CDR3 reads CATSSPRGLAAYNEQFF. As DNA, the CDR3 is TGTGCCACCAGCAGCCCCCGCGGGTTAGCGGCCTACAATGAGCAGTTCTTC. Variable domain in full (rest from reference TRBV15 and TRBJ2-1): DAMVIQNPRYQVTQFGKPVTLSCSQTLNHNVMYWYQQKSSQAPKLLFHYYDKDFNNEADTPDNFQSRRPNTSFCFLDIRSPGLGDTAMYLCATSSPRGLAAYNEQFFGPGTRLTVL.

This clone has only one observation. CDR3 amino acids: CASSLYRASGNTIYF. The CDR3 region has the DNA TGTGCCAGCAGTTTGTACAGGGCGTCTGGAAACACCATATATTTT. This rearrangement joins TRBV28 to TRBJ1-3; a possible D gene is TRBD1 (6 bases). Per germline, CDR1 MDHEN and CDR2 SYDVKM. The length of the CDR3 is 15 residues. V was pared by 3 bases and J by 1 base, with 10 bases between.

The rearrangement uses TRBV6-1 and TRBJ2-7; D gene unclear. Germline V gene lookup returns CDR1 MNHNS and CDR2 SASEGT. The CDR3 extends over 14 amino acids. Trimming stripped 2 bases from V and 0 bases from J, with 8 bases between. As DNA, the CDR3 is TGTGCCAGCAGTGAATACAGAAACTCCTACGAGCAGTACTTC. Translation: CASSEYRNSYEQYF.

About this clone itself: This CDR3 is also generated by other DNA sequences in the sample. The chain uses TRBV29-1 and TRBJ2-1; 11 bases are shared with TRBD2. The CDR3 loop spans 12 amino acids. Germline loops: CDR1 SQVTM, CDR2 ANQGSEA. J lost 7 bases, V lost 7 bases, and 3 bases had no gene match. The CDR3 nucleotides are TGCAGCGCAGGGACTAGCGGTAATGAGCAGTTCTTC. This translates into CSAGTSGNEQFF.